The text below deals with one T cell receptor (beta chain). These data come from a study of graft-versus-host responses after intestinal transplantation. Tissue from the graft was processed to free its intraepithelial and lamina propria lymphocytes. Data came from immunoSEQ multiplex PCR; TCRdb stores just in-frame clones and leaves some out. Of some 15,000 clones in the sample, under 80% were seen once. The CDR3 covers 16 residues. Germline CDR1 and CDR2: LGHNA and YSLEER. Sequenced material: ileum tissue, taken around 730 days after intestinal transplantation. This clonotype originated in a human patient who received an intestinal transplant, so some T cells may come from the graft donor. The V gene is TRBV4-3, the J gene TRBJ2-5; D is possibly TRBD1 (6 bases). The J call could be wrong; TRBJ2-7 is a better fit for the DNA end. The CDR3 loop reads CASSQDVWGQSYEQYF. The CDR3 region has the DNA TGCGCCAGCAGCCAAGACGTTTGGGGGCAGTCCTACGAGCAGTACTTC.